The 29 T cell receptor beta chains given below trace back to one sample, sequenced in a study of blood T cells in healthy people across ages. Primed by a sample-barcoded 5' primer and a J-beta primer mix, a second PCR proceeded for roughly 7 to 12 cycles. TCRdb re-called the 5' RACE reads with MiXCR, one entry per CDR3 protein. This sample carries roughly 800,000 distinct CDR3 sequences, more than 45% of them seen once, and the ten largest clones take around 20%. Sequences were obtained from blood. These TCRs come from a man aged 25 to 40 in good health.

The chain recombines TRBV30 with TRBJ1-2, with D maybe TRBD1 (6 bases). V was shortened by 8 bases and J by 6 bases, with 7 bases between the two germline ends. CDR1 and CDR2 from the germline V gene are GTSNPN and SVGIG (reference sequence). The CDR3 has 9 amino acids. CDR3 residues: CAAGDGYTF. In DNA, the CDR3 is TGTGCCGCAGGGGATGGCTACACCTTC.

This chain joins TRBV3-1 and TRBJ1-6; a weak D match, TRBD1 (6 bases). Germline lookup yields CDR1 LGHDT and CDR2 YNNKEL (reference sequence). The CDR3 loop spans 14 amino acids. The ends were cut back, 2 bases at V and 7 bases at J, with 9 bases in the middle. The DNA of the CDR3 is TGTGCCAGCAGCCAAAACAGGGTGAATTCACCCCTCCACTTT. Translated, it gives CASSQNRVNSPLHF.

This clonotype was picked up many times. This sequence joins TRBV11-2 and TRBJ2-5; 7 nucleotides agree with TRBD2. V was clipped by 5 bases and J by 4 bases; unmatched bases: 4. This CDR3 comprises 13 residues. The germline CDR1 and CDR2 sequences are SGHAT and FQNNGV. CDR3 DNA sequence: TGTGCCAGCAGCCCTGGGGGGGGAGAGACCCAGTACTTC. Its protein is CASSPGGGETQYF. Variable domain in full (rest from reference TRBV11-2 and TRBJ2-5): EAGVAQSPRYKIIEKRQSVAFWCNPISGHATLYWYQQILGQGPKLLIQFQNNGVVDDSQLPKDRFSAERLKGVDSTLKIQPAKLEDSAVYLCASSPGGGETQYFGPGTRLLVL.

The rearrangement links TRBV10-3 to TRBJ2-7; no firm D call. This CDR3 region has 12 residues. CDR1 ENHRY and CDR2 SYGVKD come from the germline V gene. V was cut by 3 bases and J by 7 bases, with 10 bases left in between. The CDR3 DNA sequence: TGTGCCATCAGTGACGGTAGTGCTGAGCAGTACTTC. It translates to CAISDGSAEQYF.

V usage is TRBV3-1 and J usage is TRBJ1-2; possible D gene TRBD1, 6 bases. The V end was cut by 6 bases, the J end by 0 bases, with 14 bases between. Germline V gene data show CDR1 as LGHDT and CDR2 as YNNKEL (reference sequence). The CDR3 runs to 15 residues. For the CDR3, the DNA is TGTGCCAGCAGGAACCGGGACAACCCTAACTATGGCTACACCTTC. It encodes CASRNRDNPNYGYTF.

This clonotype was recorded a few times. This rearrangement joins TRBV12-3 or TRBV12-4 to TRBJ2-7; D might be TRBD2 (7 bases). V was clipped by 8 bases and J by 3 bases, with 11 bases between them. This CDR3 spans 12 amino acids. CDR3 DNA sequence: TGTGCCAGCGGAAGGGGGGGCTACGAGCAGTACTTC. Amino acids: CASGRGGYEQYF.

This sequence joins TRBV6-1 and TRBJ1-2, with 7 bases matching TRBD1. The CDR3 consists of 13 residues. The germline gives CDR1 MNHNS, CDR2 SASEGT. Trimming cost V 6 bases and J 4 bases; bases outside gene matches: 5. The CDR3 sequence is CASSADRIYGYTF. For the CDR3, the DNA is TGTGCCAGCAGCGCGGACAGGATCTATGGCTACACCTTC.

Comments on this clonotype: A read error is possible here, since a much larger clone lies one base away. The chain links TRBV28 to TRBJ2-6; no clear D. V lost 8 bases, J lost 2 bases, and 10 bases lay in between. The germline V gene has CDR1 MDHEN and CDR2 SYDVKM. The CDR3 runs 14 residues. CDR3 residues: CASRSTTGANVLTF. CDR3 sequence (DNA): TGTGCCAGCCGTTCCACTACTGGGGCCAACGTCCTGACTTTC.

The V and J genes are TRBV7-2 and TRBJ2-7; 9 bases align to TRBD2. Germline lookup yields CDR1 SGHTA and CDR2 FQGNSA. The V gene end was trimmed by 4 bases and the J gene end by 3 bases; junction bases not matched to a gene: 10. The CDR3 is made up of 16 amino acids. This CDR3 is CASSSPAGGGNYEQYF. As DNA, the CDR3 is TGTGCCAGCAGCTCCCCGGCGGGAGGGGGGAACTACGAGCAGTACTTC.

The CDR3 coding sequence is TGCAGTGCTCCCTTTCGCGGGTCAGATACGCAGTATTTT. The encoded protein is CSAPFRGSDTQYF. This rearrangement joins TRBV20-1 to TRBJ2-3, with D possibly TRBD2 on 5 matching bases. Trimming took 5 bases from V and 4 from J, leaving 13 bases between them. Germline V gives CDR1 DFQATT, CDR2 SNEGSKA (reference sequence). The CDR3 consists of 13 residues.

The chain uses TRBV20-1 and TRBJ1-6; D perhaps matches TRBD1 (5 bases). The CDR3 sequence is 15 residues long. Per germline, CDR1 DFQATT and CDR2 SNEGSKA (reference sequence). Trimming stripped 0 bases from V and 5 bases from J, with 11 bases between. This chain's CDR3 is CSAREAGLNNSPLHF. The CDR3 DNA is TGCAGTGCTAGAGAGGCAGGGCTAAATAATTCACCCCTCCACTTT.

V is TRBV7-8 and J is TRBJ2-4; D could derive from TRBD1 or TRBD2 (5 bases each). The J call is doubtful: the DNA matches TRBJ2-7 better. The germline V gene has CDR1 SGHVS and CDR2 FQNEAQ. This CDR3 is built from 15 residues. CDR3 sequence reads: CASSFGPGRGVEQYF. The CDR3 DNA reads TGTGCCAGCAGCTTTGGCCCGGGACGTGGGGTCGAGCAGTACTTC.

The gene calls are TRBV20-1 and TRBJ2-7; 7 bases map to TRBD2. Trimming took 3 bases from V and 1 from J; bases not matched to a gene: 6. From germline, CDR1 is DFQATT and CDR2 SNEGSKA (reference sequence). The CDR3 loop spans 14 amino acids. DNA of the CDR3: TGCAGTGCTAGCCAGGGACTACCGTCCTACGAGCAGTACTTC. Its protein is CSASQGLPSYEQYF.

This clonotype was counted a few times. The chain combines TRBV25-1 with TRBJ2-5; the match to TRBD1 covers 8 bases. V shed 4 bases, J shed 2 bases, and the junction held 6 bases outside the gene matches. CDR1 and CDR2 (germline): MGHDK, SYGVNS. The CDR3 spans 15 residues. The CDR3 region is CASSGSGDRQETQYF. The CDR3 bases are TGTGCCAGCAGTGGCTCAGGGGACAGGCAAGAGACCCAGTACTTC.

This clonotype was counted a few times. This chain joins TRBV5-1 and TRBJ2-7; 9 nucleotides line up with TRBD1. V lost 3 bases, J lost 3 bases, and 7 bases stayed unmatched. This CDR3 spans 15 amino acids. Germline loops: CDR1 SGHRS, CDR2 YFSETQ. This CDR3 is CASSSPGQGYYEQYF. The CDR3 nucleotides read TGCGCCAGCAGCTCCCCGGGACAGGGTTACTACGAGCAGTACTTC.

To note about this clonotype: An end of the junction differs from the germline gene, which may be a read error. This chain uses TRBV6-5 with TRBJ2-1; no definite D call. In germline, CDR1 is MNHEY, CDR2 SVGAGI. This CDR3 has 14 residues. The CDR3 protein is CASSYSPGYNEQFF. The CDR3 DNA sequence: TGTGCAAGCAGTTACTCGCCCGGGTACAATGAGCAGTTCTTC.

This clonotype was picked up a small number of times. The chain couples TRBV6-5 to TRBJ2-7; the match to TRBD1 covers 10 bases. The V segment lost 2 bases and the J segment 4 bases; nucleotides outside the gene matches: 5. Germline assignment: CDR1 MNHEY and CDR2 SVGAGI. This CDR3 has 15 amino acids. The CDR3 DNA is TGTGCCAGCAGTTACGCAGGACAGGGGGGTTACGAGCAGTACTTC. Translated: CASSYAGQGGYEQYF.

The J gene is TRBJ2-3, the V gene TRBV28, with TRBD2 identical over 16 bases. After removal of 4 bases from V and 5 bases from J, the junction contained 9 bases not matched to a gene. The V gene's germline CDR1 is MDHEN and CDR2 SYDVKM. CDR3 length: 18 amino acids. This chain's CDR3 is CASSYDVGLAGGVDTQYF. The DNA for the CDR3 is TGTGCCAGCAGTTACGACGTGGGACTAGCGGGAGGGGTAGATACGCAGTATTTT.

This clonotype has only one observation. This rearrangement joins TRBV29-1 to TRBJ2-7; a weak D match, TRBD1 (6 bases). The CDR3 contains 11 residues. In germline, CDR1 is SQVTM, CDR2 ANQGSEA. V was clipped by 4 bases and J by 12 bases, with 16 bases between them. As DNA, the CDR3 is TGCAGCGTTGCTGGGGAACAGGGTCGGTACTTC. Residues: CSVAGEQGRYF.

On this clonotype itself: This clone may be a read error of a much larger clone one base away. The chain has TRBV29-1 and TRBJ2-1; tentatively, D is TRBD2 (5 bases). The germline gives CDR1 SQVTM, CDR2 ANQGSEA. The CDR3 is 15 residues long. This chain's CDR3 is CSVPPRASSHNEQFF. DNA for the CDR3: TGCAGCGTTCCCCCGAGGGCGAGCTCCCACAATGAGCAGTTCTTC.

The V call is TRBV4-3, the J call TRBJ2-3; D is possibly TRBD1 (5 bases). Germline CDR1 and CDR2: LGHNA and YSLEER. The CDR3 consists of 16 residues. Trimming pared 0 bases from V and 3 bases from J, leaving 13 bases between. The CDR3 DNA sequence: TGCGCCAGCAGCCAAGATGGGCAGGGAAGGACAGATACGCAGTATTTT. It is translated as CASSQDGQGRTDTQYF.

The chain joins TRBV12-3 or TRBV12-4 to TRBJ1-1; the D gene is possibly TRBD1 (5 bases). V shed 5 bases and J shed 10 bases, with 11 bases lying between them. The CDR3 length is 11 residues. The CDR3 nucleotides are TGTGCCAGCAGTACCAGGGAGAGAGCTTTCTTT. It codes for CASSTRERAFF.

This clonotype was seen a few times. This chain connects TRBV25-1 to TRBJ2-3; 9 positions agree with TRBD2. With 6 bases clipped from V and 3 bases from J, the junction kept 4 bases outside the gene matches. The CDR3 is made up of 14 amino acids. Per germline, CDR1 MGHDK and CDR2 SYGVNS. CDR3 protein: CASRGGLATDTQYF. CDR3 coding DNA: TGTGCCAGCAGGGGAGGACTAGCGACAGATACGCAGTATTTT.

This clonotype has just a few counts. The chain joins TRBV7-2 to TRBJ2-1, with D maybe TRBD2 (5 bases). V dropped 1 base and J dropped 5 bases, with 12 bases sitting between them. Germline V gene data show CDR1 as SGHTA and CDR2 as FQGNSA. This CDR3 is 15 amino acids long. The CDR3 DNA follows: TGTGCCAGCAGCTTAGAACCTCTAGCTAACAATGAGCAGTTCTTC. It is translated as CASSLEPLANNEQFF.

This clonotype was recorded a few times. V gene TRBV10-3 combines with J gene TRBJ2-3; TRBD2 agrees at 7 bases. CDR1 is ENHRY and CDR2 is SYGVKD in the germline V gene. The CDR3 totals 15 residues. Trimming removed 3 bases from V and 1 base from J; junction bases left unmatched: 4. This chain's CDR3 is CAISDPSGGTDTQYF. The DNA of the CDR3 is TGTGCCATCAGTGACCCCAGCGGGGGCACAGATACGCAGTATTTT.

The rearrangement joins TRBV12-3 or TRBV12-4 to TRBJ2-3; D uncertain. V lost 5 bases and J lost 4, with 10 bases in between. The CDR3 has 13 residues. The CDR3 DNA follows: TGTGCCAGCAGTCGAAAGGCCCCAGATACGCAGTATTTT. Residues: CASSRKAPDTQYF.

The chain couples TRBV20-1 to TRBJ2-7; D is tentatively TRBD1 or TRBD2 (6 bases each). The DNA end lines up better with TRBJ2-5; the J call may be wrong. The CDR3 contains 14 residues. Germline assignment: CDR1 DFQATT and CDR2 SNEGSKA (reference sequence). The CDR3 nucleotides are TGCAGTGCTAGATCGACTAGGGGGGAGGAGACCCAGTACTTC. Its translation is CSARSTRGEETQYF.

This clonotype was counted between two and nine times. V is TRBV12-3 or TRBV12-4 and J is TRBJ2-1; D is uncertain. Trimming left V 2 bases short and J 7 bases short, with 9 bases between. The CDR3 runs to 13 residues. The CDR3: CASSLNEGNEQFF. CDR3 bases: TGTGCCAGCAGTTTAAACGAAGGGAATGAGCAGTTCTTC.

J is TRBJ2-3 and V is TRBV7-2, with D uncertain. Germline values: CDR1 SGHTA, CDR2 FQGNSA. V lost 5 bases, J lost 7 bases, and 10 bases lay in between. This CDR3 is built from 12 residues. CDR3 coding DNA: TGTGCCAGCAGCGCCGAGTATTATACGCAGTATTTT. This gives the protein CASSAEYYTQYF. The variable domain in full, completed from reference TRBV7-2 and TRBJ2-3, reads GAGVSQSPSNKVTEKGKDVELRCDPISGHTALYWYRQSLGQGLEFLIYFQGNSAPDKSGLPSDRFSAERTGGSVSTLTIQRTQQEDSAVYLCASSAEYYTQYFGPGTRLTVL.